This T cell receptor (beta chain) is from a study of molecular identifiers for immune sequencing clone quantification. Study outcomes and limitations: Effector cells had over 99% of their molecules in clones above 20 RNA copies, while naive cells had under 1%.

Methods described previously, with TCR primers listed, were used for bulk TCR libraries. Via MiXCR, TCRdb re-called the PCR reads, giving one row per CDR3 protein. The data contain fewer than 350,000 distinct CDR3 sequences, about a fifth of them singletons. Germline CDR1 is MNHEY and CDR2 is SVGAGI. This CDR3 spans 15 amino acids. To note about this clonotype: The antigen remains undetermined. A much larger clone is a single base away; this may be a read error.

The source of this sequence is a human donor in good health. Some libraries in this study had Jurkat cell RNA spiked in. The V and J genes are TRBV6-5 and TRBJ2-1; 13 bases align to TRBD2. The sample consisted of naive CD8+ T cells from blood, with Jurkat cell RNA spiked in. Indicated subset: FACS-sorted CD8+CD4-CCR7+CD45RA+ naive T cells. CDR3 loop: CASSDGLAGVNELFF. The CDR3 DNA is TGTGCCAGCAGTGACGGACTAGCGGGAGTCAATGAGCTGTTCTTC.